This passage covers 8 T cell receptor beta chains from one sample sequenced in a study of shared clonotypes between healthy human individuals. Naive CD8 populations comprised CD45RO-negative cells positively selected for CCR7, excluding terminally differentiated effector memory CD45RA+ cells. The table came from immunoSEQ multiplex PCR; TCRdb's copy has only in-frame clones and leaves some out. The sample has hundreds of thousands of clones, under 95% seen once. Sequencing was carried out using naive CD8+ T cells sorted from blood. The receptors were gathered from a young man in good health.

The V and J genes are TRBV28 and TRBJ2-1; 7 nucleotides align to TRBD2. Germline CDR1 is MDHEN and CDR2 is SYDVKM. CDR3 length: 19 residues. The J segment lost 2 bases and the V segment lost 11 bases, leaving 24 bases of the junction unmatched. The CDR3 is CASRPAGFSRTRPYNEQFF. The CDR3 nucleotides are TGTGCCTCCCGTCCCGCGGGGTTCTCGCGGACTAGGCCCTACAATGAGCAGTTCTTC.

This rearrangement joins TRBV27 to TRBJ2-3, with D possibly being TRBD2 (6 bases). The CDR3 is 16 amino acids. Germline lookup yields CDR1 MNHEY and CDR2 SMNVEV (reference sequence). Between the trimmed V and J ends, which lost 2 bases and 10 bases, there was a span of 22 bases. The CDR3 is CASSLEGRRDFFPQYF. The CDR3 nucleotides read TGTGCCAGCAGTTTAGAGGGGCGCAGGGACTTCTTCCCGCAGTATTTT.

The rearrangement joins TRBV6-5 to TRBJ2-7; a weak D match, TRBD1 (6 bases). The germline gives CDR1 MNHEY, CDR2 SVGAGI. This CDR3 spans 15 amino acids. The V end lost 3 bases, the J end lost 6 bases, and 18 bases lay between the germline ends. The CDR3 loop is CASSYSSAGGREQYF. CDR3 in DNA: TGTGCCAGCAGTTATTCGTCGGCTGGGGGCCGCGAGCAGTACTTC.

The V call is TRBV5-1, the J call TRBJ2-6, with D perhaps given as TRBD1 or TRBD2 (5 bases each). V gave up 0 bases and J gave up 1 base, with 11 bases separating them. The CDR3 is made up of 17 amino acids. CDR1 and CDR2 from the germline V gene are SGHRS and YFSETQ. The CDR3 DNA follows: TGCGCCAGCAGCTTGGCCAGGGACCATTCTGGGGCCAACGTCCTGACTTTC. It translates to CASSLARDHSGANVLTF. The variable domain in full, completed from reference TRBV5-1 and TRBJ2-6, reads KAGVTQTPRYLIKTRGQQVTLSCSPISGHRSVSWYQQTPGQGLQFLFEYFSETQRNKGNFPGRFSGRQFSNSRSEMNVSTLELGDSALYLCASSLARDHSGANVLTFGAGSRLTVL.

The rearrangement links TRBV27 to TRBJ2-7, with 9 bases fitting TRBD1. CDR1 and CDR2 (germline): MNHEY, SMNVEV (reference sequence). The CDR3 has 13 amino acids. The ends lost 5 bases at V and 6 bases at J; junction bases unmatched: 5. The CDR3 loop reads CASSLRTGVEQYF. The CDR3 DNA sequence: TGTGCCAGCAGTCTAAGGACAGGGGTCGAGCAGTACTTC.

The gene calls are TRBV2 and TRBJ1-2; TRBD1 matches 9 bases. The trim removed 8 bases at V and 9 bases at J, leaving 13 bases unmatched. This CDR3 has 14 residues. Germline assignment: CDR1 SNHLY and CDR2 FYNNEI. This CDR3 reads CASSSQYRGHSYTF. The CDR3 nucleotides read TGTGCCAGCTCCTCGCAATACAGGGGGCATAGCTACACCTTC.

V usage is TRBV6-1 and J usage is TRBJ2-1, with D possibly TRBD2 on 5 matching bases. CDR3 length: 13 amino acids. Germline CDR1 reads MNHNS; CDR2 reads SASEGT. V lost 6 bases to trimming and J lost 1 base, with 7 bases between them. DNA for the CDR3: TGTGCCAGCAGAGAGGGTTCCTACAATGAGCAGTTCTTC. It is translated as CASREGSYNEQFF.

This chain connects TRBV6-5 to TRBJ1-6; no clear D gene. CDR3 size: 15 residues. From germline, CDR1 is MNHEY and CDR2 SVGAGI. Trimming removed 6 bases at V and 1 base at J, with 10 bases between. The CDR3 reads CASSGRASYNSPLHF. CDR3 nucleotide sequence: TGTGCCAGCAGCGGCCGGGCTTCCTATAATTCACCCCTCCACTTT.